This TCR beta chain was retrieved from a study of response to subunit inactivated influenza vaccine (dated by TCRdb to 2017 to 2018). Regarding the research as a whole: Deep quantitative profiling of the T cell receptor repertoire was used in the study to follow responses to a trivalent subunit inactivated influenza vaccine.

Preparation of the library involved RT-PCR. For sequencing, an Illumina HiSeq 2500 was employed. TCRdb's own reprocessing of the public reads used fastp at Q25 and MiXCR and kept productive beta chains. Here each entry gathers all rows of one CDR3 protein and keeps the most common genes and DNA. This sample holds about 610,000 distinct CDR3 sequences; 12% to 15% were observed only once. The ten largest clones add up to around 10% of the sample. In the case of this clonotype: The antigen it binds to is not known. No base quality information exists; no much larger clone differs at one position.

What the research found in general, with its limitations: The authors suggested that each seasonal influenza vaccination may recruit only a limited number of new T cells.

The CDR3 runs 13 residues from the cysteine to the phenylalanine. Solely the CDR3 DNA is kept, with 39 bases framed from the first base. At the junction V is shortened by 4 bases and J by 2 bases, with 9 bases in between. CDR1 is given as SGHDN and CDR2 as FVKESK, both from the germline V gene. This receptor chain uses TRBV14 and TRBJ2-7; the D region is possibly TRBD1 or TRBD2, each matching across 5 bases. The receptor was derived from a man aged 50 or older who received an inactivated influenza vaccine. Donor details come from another sample of the same person, matched by shared clones. The sequencing here drew on PBMCs from blood, taken 11 to 12 days after vaccination. The sequenced DNA is TGTGCCAGCAGCCGGGGACGACCCTACGAGCAGTACTTC. Its coded protein is CASSRGRPYEQYF.